These 25 T cell receptor beta chains were all obtained from the same sample, sequenced in a study of CXCR3-negative and CXCR3-positive naive CD8 T cells. Findings of the study overall: In CXCR3-positive naive cells, the TRB CDR3s were more hydrophobic than in CXCR3-negative naive cells.

The libraries of TRB cDNA were prepared using 5' RACE with UMI labels. TCRdb reprocessed the 5' RACE reads; each CDR3 protein has one entry and no DNA is given. Here the sample table reports about 110,000 distinct CDR3 sequences. The antigens these receptors bind are not known. Sequenced material: naive CXCR3+ CD8+ T cells from blood. Documented subset: CD45RO-CCR7+CD27+CD95- naive CD8+ T cells expressing CXCR3 (TNR3+). The source is a human donor in good health. Some clones in this sample may be carry-over from other donors' samples.

The V and J genes are TRBV6-2 or TRBV6-3 and TRBJ2-7; TCRdb names TRBD1, which stays unverified in the absence of DNA. The germline V gene has CDR1 MNHEY and CDR2 SVGEGT. CDR3 length: 14 residues. The CDR3: CASSPGTGVNEQYF.

This chain links TRBV29-1 with TRBJ2-2; the D gene TCRdb calls, TRBD1, cannot be checked with no DNA. The CDR3 totals 15 residues. In germline, CDR1 is SQVTM, CDR2 ANQGSEA. CDR3 in amino acids: CSVEKGRGATGELFF.

The chain carries TRBV6-4 and TRBJ2-1; no DNA is available, so the TRBD2 call from TCRdb remains unchecked. Germline V gene lookup returns CDR1 MRHNA and CDR2 SNTAGT. CDR3 length: 13 amino acids. CDR3 residues: CASSGGAHNEQFF.

The genes are TRBV5-1 and TRBJ1-2; TCRdb designates TRBD1, a call that cannot be tested without DNA. This CDR3 comprises 14 residues. Germline CDR1 SGHRS, CDR2 YFSETQ. CDR3 in amino acids: CASSLGQGAFGYTF. Full variable domain (missing parts from reference TRBV5-1 and TRBJ1-2): KAGVTQTPRYLIKTRGQQVTLSCSPISGHRSVSWYQQTPGQGLQFLFEYFSETQRNKGNFPGRFSGRQFSNSRSEMNVSTLELGDSALYLCASSLGQGAFGYTFGSGTRLTVV.

The rearrangement joins TRBV2 to TRBJ2-3; TCRdb's D gene call, TRBD1, goes unchecked for lack of DNA. This CDR3 has 18 amino acids. Looked up from germline, CDR1 is SNHLY and CDR2 is FYNNEI. CDR3 protein: CASSEPAPATSVLDTQYF.

This chain links TRBV5-1 with TRBJ1-1; TCRdb picks TRBD1, but there is no DNA to check that call. This CDR3 is built from 16 residues. Germline CDR1 SGHRS, CDR2 YFSETQ. CDR3: CASSQGVFREMTEAFF.

V usage is TRBV29-1 and J usage is TRBJ2-5; absent DNA, TCRdb's TRBD1 call cannot be checked. This CDR3 comprises 14 residues. The germline gives CDR1 SQVTM, CDR2 ANQGSEA. This CDR3 reads CSSVGGARLETQYF. Variable domain in full (rest from reference TRBV29-1 and TRBJ2-5): SAVISQKPSRDICQRGTSLTIQCQVDSQVTMMFWYRQQPGQSLTLIATANQGSEATYESGFVIDKFPISRPNLTFSTLTVSNMSPEDSSIYLCSSVGGARLETQYFGPGTRLLVL.

V usage is TRBV29-1 and J usage is TRBJ1-2; TCRdb calls TRBD1, which cannot be checked without DNA. The germline V gene encodes CDR1 SQVTM and CDR2 ANQGSEA. This CDR3 is built from 12 residues. Here the CDR3 reads CSVAGATYGYTF.

The V and J genes are TRBV18 and TRBJ2-5; TCRdb returns TRBD1, unconfirmable since there is no DNA. The CDR3 is 15 amino acids. Germline-derived CDR1 and CDR2 are KGHSH and LQKENI. The CDR3 protein is CASSPWDNNGETQYF.

The CDR3: CSVEDLDRSTVNEQFF. J is TRBJ2-1 and V is TRBV29-1. Germline V lookup: CDR1 SQVTM, CDR2 ANQGSEA. This CDR3 spans 16 amino acids.

The gene calls are TRBV13 and TRBJ2-7; absent DNA, TCRdb's TRBD1 call cannot be checked. This CDR3 comprises 14 residues. Germline CDR1 PRHDT, CDR2 FYEKMQ (reference sequence). CDR3: CASSLVDRAHEQYF.

This chain links TRBV7-2 with TRBJ1-1. This CDR3 region has 17 residues. Germline V lookup: CDR1 SGHTA, CDR2 FQGNSA. CDR3 amino acids: CASSWRMGSTMNTEAFF.

V and J are TRBV9 and TRBJ2-7; TCRdb indicates TRBD1, and absent DNA this call remains unverified. The CDR3 loop spans 15 amino acids. From germline, CDR1 is SGDLS and CDR2 YYNGEE. This chain's CDR3 is CASSSGQGAYVEQYF. The whole variable domain, filled in from reference TRBV9 and TRBJ2-7, reads DSGVTQTPKHLITATGQRVTLRCSPRSGDLSVYWYQQSLDQGLQFLIQYYNGEERAKGNILERFSAQQFPDLHSELNLSSLELGDSALYFCASSSGQGAYVEQYFGPGTRLTVT.

This sequence joins TRBV3-1 and TRBJ2-1; TCRdb's D call, TRBD1, is unchecked because there is no DNA. Per germline, CDR1 LGHDT and CDR2 YNNKEL (reference sequence). The CDR3 totals 16 residues. The CDR3 protein is CASSTAGDRLPYEQFF.

The chain carries TRBV7-6 and TRBJ2-3; TCRdb indicates TRBD1, and absent DNA this call remains unverified. The CDR3 runs 16 residues. CDR1 and CDR2 from the germline V gene are SGHVS and FNYEAQ. CDR3 protein: CASSLEAGGGTDTQYF.

This chain links TRBV10-2 with TRBJ2-3; with no DNA, the TCRdb D assignment of TRBD2 cannot be verified. The CDR3 is made up of 16 amino acids. Germline CDR1 is WSHSY and CDR2 is SAAADI. The CDR3 here is CASSEWAGPALDTQYF.

The chain employs TRBV29-1 and TRBJ2-7; the TRBD1 assignment by TCRdb is unverifiable without DNA. Germline V gene sequence: CDR1 SQVTM, CDR2 ANQGSEA. The CDR3 consists of 13 residues. The CDR3: CSVEGDRANEKYF.

This CDR3 reads CATSGGREADTGELFF. The chain combines TRBV24-1 with TRBJ2-2; the TRBD2 assignment by TCRdb is unverifiable without DNA. CDR3 length: 16 amino acids. The germline V gene has CDR1 KGHDR and CDR2 SFDVKD.

The chain has TRBV7-9 and TRBJ1-1; lacking DNA, the TRBD1 call made by TCRdb goes unchecked. The CDR3 is made up of 15 amino acids. CDR1 is SEHNR and CDR2 is FQNEAQ in the germline V gene (reference sequence). CDR3 loop: CASSLFLGQNTEAFF.

This chain uses TRBV15 with TRBJ2-1; as DNA is missing, the TRBD1 call by TCRdb cannot be tested. The CDR3 runs to 16 residues. Germline V gene lookup returns CDR1 LNHNV and CDR2 YYDKDF (reference sequence). This CDR3 is CATSTAGTGRAYEQFF.

The rearrangement uses TRBV2 and TRBJ2-7; absent DNA, TCRdb's TRBD2 call cannot be checked. The CDR3 contains 13 residues. Germline V gene lookup returns CDR1 SNHLY and CDR2 FYNNEI. This CDR3 reads CASAGASGVEQYF. Supplemented by reference TRBV2 and TRBJ2-7, the full variable domain reads EPEVTQTPSHQVTQMGQEVILRCVPISNHLYFYWYRQILGQKVEFLVSFYNNEISEKSEIFDDQFSVERPDGSNFTLKIRSTKLEDSAMYFCASAGASGVEQYFGPGTRLTVT.

J is TRBJ1-1 and V is TRBV20-1; TCRdb outputs TRBD1, but without DNA this stays unchecked. Per germline, CDR1 DFQATT and CDR2 SNEGSKA (reference sequence). There are 16 residues in the CDR3. The CDR3 sequence: CSARDQGQTFGTEAFF.

This chain links TRBV5-1 with TRBJ2-7; the D call of TRBD1 rests on TCRdb alone, since no DNA is present to check it. There are 12 residues in the CDR3. CDR1 is SGHRS, CDR2 YFSETQ, per germline. CDR3 in amino acids: CASGDRAYEQYF. The full variable domain, rest sourced from reference TRBV5-1 and TRBJ2-7, is KAGVTQTPRYLIKTRGQQVTLSCSPISGHRSVSWYQQTPGQGLQFLFEYFSETQRNKGNFPGRFSGRQFSNSRSEMNVSTLELGDSALYLCASGDRAYEQYFGPGTRLTVT.

The chain links TRBV5-1 to TRBJ1-1. CDR1 and CDR2 from the germline V gene are SGHRS and YFSETQ. The CDR3 runs to 13 residues. The CDR3 loop reads CASSPLDYVEAFF.

The J gene is TRBJ2-3, the V gene TRBV4-3; TCRdb indicates TRBD1, and absent DNA this call remains unverified. The CDR3 is 16 amino acids. The germline V gene has CDR1 LGHNA and CDR2 YSLEER. CDR3 in amino acids: CASSQDGAGATDTQYF.